Described below is a single T cell receptor beta chain sequence and its context. The sample belongs to a study of blood T cell repertoires in COVID-19. Study at large: Researchers got acute and convalescent COVID-19 samples from the United States, Italy and Spain. PBMCs, B-cell-depleted T cells, or T cells were the source of the cDNA or gDNA that made up the material.

As originally analysed: Estimated nucleated cell counts came from reference gene primer amplification. Sequencing used immunoSEQ multiplex PCR; TCRdb keeps in-frame clones, though not all of them. For V, J and clone size, that table is used; D and trimming come from the DNA. The table records 150,000 to 200,000 clones, about 81% of them present only once. Trimming left V 5 bases short and J 0 bases short, with 8 bases between. The CDR3 is 14 amino acids. Germline CDR1 is SNHLY and CDR2 is FYNNEI. The sequence derives from an elderly woman with COVID-19, enrolled during active disease. The chain links TRBV2 to TRBJ2-4; D ambiguous. Sequenced material: peripheral blood. CDR3 in DNA: TGTGCCAGCAGTCTCTCCCTAGCCAAAAACATTCAGTACTTC. Translation gives CASSLSLAKNIQYF.